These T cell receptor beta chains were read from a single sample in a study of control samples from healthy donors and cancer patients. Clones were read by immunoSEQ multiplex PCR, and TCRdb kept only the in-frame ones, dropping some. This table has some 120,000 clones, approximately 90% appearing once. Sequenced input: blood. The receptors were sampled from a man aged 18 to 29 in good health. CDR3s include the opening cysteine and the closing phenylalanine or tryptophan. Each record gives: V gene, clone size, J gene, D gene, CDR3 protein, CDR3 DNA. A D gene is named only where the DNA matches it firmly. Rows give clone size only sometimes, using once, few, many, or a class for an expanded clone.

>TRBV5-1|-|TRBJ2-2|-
CASSLDGTGELFF
TGCGCCAGCAGCTTGGACGGCACCGGGGAGCTGTTTTTT
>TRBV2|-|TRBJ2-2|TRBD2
CASSVASGGANTGELFF
TGTGCCAGCAGTGTTGCTAGCGGGGGGGCGAACACCGGGGAGCTGTTTTTT
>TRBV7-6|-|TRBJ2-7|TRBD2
CASTLGRGGSYEQYF
TGTGCCAGCACCCTAGGCCGCGGGGGATCCTACGAGCAGTACTTC
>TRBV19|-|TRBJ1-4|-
CASTHAPGVSAFNEKLFF
TGTGCCAGTACACATGCACCGGGGGTATCCGCATTTAATGAAAAACTGTTTTTT
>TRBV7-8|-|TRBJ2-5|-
CASSFSAWERGTQYF
TGTGCCAGCAGCTTCTCCGCGTGGGAACGGGGGACCCAGTACTTC
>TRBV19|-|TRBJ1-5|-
CASRTGTYQPQHF
TGTGCCAGTAGAACCGGGACCTATCAGCCCCAGCATTTT
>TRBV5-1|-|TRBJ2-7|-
CASSFPAGHISYEQYF
TGCGCCAGCAGCTTTCCGGCAGGGCATATCTCCTACGAGCAGTACTTC
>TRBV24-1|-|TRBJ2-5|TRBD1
CATSDPYRGQETQYF
TGTGCCACCAGTGATCCTTACAGGGGGCAAGAGACCCAGTACTTC
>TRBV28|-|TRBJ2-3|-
CASSPSGSADTQYF
TGTGCCAGCAGTCCCTCCGGGTCAGCAGATACGCAGTATTTT
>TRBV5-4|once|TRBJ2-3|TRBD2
CASSPGLAGTSTDTQYF
TGTGCCAGCAGCCCAGGACTAGCGGGGACTAGCACAGATACGCAGTATTTT
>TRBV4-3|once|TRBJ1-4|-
CASSQEVFATNEKLFF
TGCGCCAGCAGCCAAGAGGTGTTCGCAACTAATGAAAAACTGTTTTTT
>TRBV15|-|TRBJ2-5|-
CATSRESTTQETQYF
TGTGCCACCAGCAGGGAAAGTACGACCCAAGAGACCCAGTACTTC
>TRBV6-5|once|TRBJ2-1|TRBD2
CASSYGTSGRHEQFF
TGTGCCAGCAGTTACGGGACTAGCGGGAGGCATGAGCAGTTCTTC
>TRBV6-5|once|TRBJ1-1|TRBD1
CASSYDRGAEAFF
TGTGCCAGCAGTTACGACAGGGGTGCTGAAGCTTTCTTT
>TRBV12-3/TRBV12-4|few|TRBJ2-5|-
CASSFPGKETQYF
TGTGCCAGCAGTTTTCCGGGCAAGGAGACCCAGTACTTC